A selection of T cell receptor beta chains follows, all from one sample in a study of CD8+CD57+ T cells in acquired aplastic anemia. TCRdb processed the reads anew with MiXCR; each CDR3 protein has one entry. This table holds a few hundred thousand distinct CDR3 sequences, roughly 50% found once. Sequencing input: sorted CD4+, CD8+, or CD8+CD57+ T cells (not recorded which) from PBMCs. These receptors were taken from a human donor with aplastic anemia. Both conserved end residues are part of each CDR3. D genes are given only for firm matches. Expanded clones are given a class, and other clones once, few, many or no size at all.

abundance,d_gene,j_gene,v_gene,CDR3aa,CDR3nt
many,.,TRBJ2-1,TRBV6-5,CASSTGIGVYNEQFF,TGTGCCAGCAGTACGGGGATAGGGGTGTACAATGAGCAGTTCTTC
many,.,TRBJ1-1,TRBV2,CASSERRQNTEAFF,TGTGCCAGCAGTGAGCGCAGACAGAACACTGAAGCTTTCTTT
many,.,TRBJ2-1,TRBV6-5,CASRGTGAPDEQFF,TGTGCCAGCAGAGGCACCGGGGCACCGGATGAGCAGTTCTTC
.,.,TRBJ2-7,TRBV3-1,CASSRGGDRYGQYF,TGTGCCAGCAGCCGCGGCGGGGACCGATACGGGCAGTACTTC
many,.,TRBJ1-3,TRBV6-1,CASSEAWAGGNTIYF,TGTGCCAGCAGTGAAGCGTGGGCGGGAGGAAACACCATATATTTT
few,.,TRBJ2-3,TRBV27,CASSPPGTRSTDTQYF,TGTGCCAGCAGCCCCCCCGGGACCCGAAGCACAGATACGCAGTATTTT
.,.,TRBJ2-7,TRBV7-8,CASSMGRAYEQYF,TGTGCCAGCAGTATGGGTCGTGCCTACGAGCAGTACTTC
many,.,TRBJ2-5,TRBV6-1,CASSETGTEVQETQYF,TGTGCCAGCAGTGAAACGGGGACCGAAGTCCAAGAGACCCAGTACTTC
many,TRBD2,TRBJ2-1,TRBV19,CASSIAGGSYNEQFF,TGTGCCAGTAGTATAGCGGGGGGATCCTACAATGAGCAGTTCTTC
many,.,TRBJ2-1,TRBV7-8,CASSLDRRSYNEQFF,TGTGCCAGCAGCCTCGACAGGCGATCCTACAATGAGCAGTTCTTC
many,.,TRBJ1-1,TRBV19,CATDGVTATEAFF,TGTGCCACCGACGGGGTGACAGCAACTGAAGCTTTCTTT
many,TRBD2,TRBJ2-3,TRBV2,CASSGLLAGFTDTQYF,TGTGCCAGCAGTGGGCTACTAGCGGGGTTCACAGATACGCAGTATTTT
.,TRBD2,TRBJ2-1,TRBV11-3,CASRGTSSEQFF,TGTGCCAGCAGGGGGACTAGTAGTGAGCAGTTCTTC
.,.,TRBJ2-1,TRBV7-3,CASSLNQGGGTNEQFF,TGTGCCAGCAGCTTAAACCAGGGAGGGGGAACTAATGAGCAGTTCTTC
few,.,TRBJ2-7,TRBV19,CASRPRGRTYEQYF,TGTGCCAGCAGACCCAGGGGTCGAACCTACGAGCAGTACTTC
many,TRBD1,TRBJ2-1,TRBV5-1,CASSFLQGAQGEQFF,TGCGCCAGCAGCTTCCTTCAGGGGGCGCAGGGTGAGCAGTTCTTC
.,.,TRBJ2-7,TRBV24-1,CATSDPGRKSYEQYF,TGTGCCACCAGTGACCCGGGACGAAAATCCTACGAGCAGTACTTC
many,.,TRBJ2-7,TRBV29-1,CSVATAVYEQYF,TGCAGCGTGGCGACAGCAGTCTACGAGCAGTACTTC
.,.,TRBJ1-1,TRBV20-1,CSARDFTMNTEAFF,TGCAGTGCTAGAGACTTTACTATGAACACTGAAGCTTTCTTT
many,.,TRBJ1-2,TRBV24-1,CATSDPTVNYGYTF,TGTGCCACCAGTGATCCGACAGTCAACTATGGCTACACCTTC
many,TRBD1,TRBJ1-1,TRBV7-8,CASSSRFRTGMNTEAFF,TGTGCCAGCAGCTCCCGATTTAGGACAGGGATGAACACTGAAGCTTTCTTT
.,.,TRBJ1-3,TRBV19,CASSIRWGPYGYTIYF,TGTGCCAGTAGTATACGCTGGGGCCCTTATGGCTACACCATATATTTT
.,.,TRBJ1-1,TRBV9,CASSVDLGVTEAFF,TGTGCCAGCAGCGTAGATCTAGGGGTGACTGAAGCTTTCTTT
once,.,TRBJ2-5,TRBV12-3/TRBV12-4,CASSLGTQYF,TGTGCCAGCAGTTTGGGGACCCAGTACTTC
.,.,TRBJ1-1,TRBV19,CASTMRPEQHTEAFF,TGTGCCAGTACCATGAGACCAGAACAGCACACTGAAGCTTTCTTT
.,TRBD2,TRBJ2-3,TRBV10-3,CATRAGTSGGTTDTQYF,TGTGCCACGAGGGCCGGGACTAGCGGGGGAACGACAGATACGCAGTATTTT
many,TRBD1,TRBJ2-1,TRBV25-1,CASSAPDRAYNEQFF,TGTGCCAGCAGTGCCCCGGACAGGGCGTACAATGAGCAGTTCTTC
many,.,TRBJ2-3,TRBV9,CASSVRHTSTDTQYF,TGTGCCAGCAGCGTACGGCATACTAGCACAGATACGCAGTATTTT
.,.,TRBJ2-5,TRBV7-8,CASSFSYQETQYF,TGTGCCAGCAGCTTCTCGTATCAAGAGACCCAGTACTTC
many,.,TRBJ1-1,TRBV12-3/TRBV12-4,CASSSGFKGAEAFF,TGTGCCAGCAGTTCCGGTTTTAAGGGGGCTGAAGCTTTCTTT
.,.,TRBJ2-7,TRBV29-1,CSVGPTSYEQYF,TGCAGCGTTGGACCTACGTCCTACGAGCAGTACTTC
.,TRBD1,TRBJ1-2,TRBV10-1,CASSTGGAGYTF,TGTGCCAGCAGTACAGGGGGCGCGGGCTACACCTTC
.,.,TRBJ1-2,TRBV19,CASRIPGLDGYTF,TGTGCCAGTAGGATACCGGGATTAGATGGCTACACCTTC
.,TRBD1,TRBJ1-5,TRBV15,CATSSFTGGYSNQPQHF,TGTGCCACCAGCAGCTTTACAGGGGGTTATAGCAATCAGCCCCAGCATTTT
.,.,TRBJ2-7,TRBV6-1,CASSESGQRVYEQYF,TGTGCCAGCAGTGAATCAGGACAGCGAGTCTACGAGCAGTACTTC
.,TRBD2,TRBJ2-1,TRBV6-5,CASGYLQGRTSGGWDNEQFF,TGTGCCAGCGGTTACCTTCAGGGGAGGACTAGCGGGGGCTGGGACAATGAGCAGTTCTTC
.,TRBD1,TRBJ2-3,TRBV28,CASRYRTGFTDTQYF,TGTGCCAGCAGATACAGGACAGGTTTCACAGATACGCAGTATTTT
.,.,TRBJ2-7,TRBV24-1,CATSDLQGVGYEQYF,TGTGCCACCAGTGATTTGCAAGGTGTGGGATACGAGCAGTACTTC
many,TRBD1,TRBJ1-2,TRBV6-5,CASSSPTGGYGYTF,TGTGCCAGCAGTTCCCCGACAGGGGGCTATGGCTACACCTTC
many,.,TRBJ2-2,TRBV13,CASSPRQRQRNTGELFF,TGTGCCAGCAGCCCGCGCCAGCGACAGCGTAACACCGGGGAGCTGTTTTTT
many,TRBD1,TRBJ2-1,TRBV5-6,CASSWGTAKYNEQFF,TGTGCCAGCAGCTGGGGGACAGCGAAATACAATGAGCAGTTCTTC
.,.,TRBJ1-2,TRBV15,CATSREGLGYGYTF,TGTGCCACCAGCAGGGAGGGGCTTGGCTATGGCTACACCTTC
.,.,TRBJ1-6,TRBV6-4,CASSDGNSPLHF,TGTGCCAGCAGTGACGGGAATTCACCCCTCCACTTT
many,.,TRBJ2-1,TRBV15,CATSRDSSLGNEQFF,TGTGCCACCAGCAGGGACTCCTCCCTGGGCAATGAGCAGTTCTTC
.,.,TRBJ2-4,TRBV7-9,CASSLWAGQFFENIQYF,TGTGCCAGCAGCTTATGGGCGGGACAGTTTTTCGAAAACATTCAGTACTTC
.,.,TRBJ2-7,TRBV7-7,CASSSPFTPGDYEQYF,TGTGCTAGCAGCTCACCGTTCACACCAGGAGACTACGAGCAGTACTTC
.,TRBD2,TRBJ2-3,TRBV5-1,CASSLAVAGGRDTQYF,TGCGCCAGCAGCTTGGCGGTAGCGGGGGGCAGGGATACGCAGTATTTT
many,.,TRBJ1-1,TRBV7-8,CASHIGTEAFF,TGTGCTAGCCACATAGGCACTGAAGCTTTCTTT
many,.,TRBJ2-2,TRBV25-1,CASSEFKGDNTGELFF,TGTGCCAGCAGTGAATTTAAGGGGGATAACACCGGGGAGCTGTTTTTT
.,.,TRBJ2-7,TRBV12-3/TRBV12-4,CASRGGRQYF,TGTGCCAGTAGGGGGGGTCGGCAGTACTTC
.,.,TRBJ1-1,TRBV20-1,CSARDGPRSVAFF,TGCAGTGCTAGAGATGGCCCACGGAGCGTCGCTTTCTTT
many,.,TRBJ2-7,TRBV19,CASSIDRRQYF,TGTGCCAGTAGTATAGATCGAAGGCAGTACTTC
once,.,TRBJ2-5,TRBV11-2,CASSPQGIQETQYF,TGTGCCAGCAGCCCCCAGGGCATCCAAGAGACCCAGTACTTC
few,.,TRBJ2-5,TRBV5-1,CASSSTGPHTKETQYF,TGCGCCAGCAGCTCCACAGGGCCGCATACTAAAGAGACCCAGTACTTC
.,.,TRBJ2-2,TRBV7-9,CASSQGRRELFF,TGTGCCAGCAGTCAAGGGCGCAGGGAGCTGTTTTTT
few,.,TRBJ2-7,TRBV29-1,CSVETGTTRYEQYF,TGCAGCGTTGAGACCGGGACAACTCGCTACGAGCAGTACTTC
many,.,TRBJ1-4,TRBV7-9,CASSTNGEKLFF,TGTGCCAGCAGCACGAACGGTGAAAAACTGTTTTTT
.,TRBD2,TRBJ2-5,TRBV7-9,CASSSGLAGKQETQYF,TGTGCCAGCAGCTCAGGACTAGCGGGGAAACAAGAGACCCAGTACTTC
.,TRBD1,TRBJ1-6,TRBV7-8,CASSTGGNSPLHF,TGTGCCAGCAGCACAGGGGGAAATTCACCCCTCCACTTT
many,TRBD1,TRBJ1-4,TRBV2,CASSEARTGALFF,TGTGCCAGCAGTGAAGCCCGGACAGGGGCACTGTTTTTT